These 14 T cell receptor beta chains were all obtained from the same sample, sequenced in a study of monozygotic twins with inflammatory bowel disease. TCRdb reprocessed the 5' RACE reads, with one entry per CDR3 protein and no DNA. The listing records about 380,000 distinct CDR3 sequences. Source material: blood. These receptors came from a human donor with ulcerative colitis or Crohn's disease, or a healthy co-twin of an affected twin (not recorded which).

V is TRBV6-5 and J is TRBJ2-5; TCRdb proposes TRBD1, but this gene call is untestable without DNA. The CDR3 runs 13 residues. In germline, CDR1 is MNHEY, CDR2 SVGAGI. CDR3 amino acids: CASSYAGTETQYF.

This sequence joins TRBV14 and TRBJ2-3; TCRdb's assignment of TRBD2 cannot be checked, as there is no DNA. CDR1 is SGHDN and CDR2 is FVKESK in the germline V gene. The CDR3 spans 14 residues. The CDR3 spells CASSQSPRTDTQYF.

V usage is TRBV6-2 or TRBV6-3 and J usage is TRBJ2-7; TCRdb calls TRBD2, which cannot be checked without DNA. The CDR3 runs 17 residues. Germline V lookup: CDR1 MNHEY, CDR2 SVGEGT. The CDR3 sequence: CASSHHPTSGGAYEQYF.

CDR3 sequence: CATSDLLGEETQYF. The J gene is TRBJ2-5, the V gene TRBV24-1; TCRdb calls TRBD1, which cannot be checked without DNA. The CDR3 is made up of 14 amino acids. Per the germline V gene, CDR1 is KGHDR and CDR2 is SFDVKD.

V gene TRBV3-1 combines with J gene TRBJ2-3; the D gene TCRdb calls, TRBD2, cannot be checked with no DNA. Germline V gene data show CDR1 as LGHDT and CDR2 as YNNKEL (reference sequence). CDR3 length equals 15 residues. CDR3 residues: CASKPSGGARNTQYF.

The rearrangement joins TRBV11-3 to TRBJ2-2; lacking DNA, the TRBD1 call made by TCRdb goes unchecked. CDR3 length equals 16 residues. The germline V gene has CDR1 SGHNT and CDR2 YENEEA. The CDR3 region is CASSSPTGRETGELFF.

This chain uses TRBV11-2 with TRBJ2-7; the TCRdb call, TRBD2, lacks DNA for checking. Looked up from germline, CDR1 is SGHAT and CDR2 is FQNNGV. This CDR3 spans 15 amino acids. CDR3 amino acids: CASTTLTSLGYEQYF.

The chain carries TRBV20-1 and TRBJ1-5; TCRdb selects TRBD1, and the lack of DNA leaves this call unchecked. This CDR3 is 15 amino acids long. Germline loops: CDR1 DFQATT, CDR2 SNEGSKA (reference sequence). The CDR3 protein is CSARDRGASNQPQHF.

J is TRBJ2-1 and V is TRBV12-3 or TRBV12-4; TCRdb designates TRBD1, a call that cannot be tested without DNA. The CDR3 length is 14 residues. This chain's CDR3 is CASRLDRGRNEQFF.

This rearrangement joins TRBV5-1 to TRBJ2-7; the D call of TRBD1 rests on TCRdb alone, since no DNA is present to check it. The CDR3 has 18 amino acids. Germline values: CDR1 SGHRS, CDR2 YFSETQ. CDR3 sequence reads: CASSVGRAAAKRVYEQYF.

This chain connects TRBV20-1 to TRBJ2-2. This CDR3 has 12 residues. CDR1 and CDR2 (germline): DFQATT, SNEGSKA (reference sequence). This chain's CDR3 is CSARGSIGELFF.

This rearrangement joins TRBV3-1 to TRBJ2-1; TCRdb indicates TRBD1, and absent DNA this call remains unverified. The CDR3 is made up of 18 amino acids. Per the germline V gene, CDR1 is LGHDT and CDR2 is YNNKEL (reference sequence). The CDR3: CASSPWTGGASSYNEQFF.

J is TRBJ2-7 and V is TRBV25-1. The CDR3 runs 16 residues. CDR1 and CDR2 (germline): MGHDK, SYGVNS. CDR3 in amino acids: CASSLIGQASSYEQYF.

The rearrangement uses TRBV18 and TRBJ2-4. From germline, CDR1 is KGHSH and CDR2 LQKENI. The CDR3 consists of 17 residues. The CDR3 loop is CASSPDTGLRAKNIQYF.